This T cell receptor beta chain was recovered during a study of blood T cell repertoires in COVID-19. On the study more broadly: There were acute and convalescent COVID-19 samples, and they came from the United States, Italy and Spain.

Per the original methods: Cell counts per sample came from amplifying reference gene primers. Produced via immunoSEQ multiplex PCR; TCRdb's table is partial and in-frame only. That table gives V, J and clone size, and the DNA gave D and trimming. The sample lists about 32,000 clones, 75% to 90% seen once, with around 2% in the top ten. The sample was peripheral blood. The receptor comes from a man aged 45-65 years with active or convalescent COVID-19.

This CDR3 reads CASSQEVLAVINTGELFF. Written as DNA, the CDR3 is TGCGCCAGCAGCCAAGAGGTCCTAGCGGTCATCAACACCGGGGAGCTGTTTTTT. V usage is TRBV4-3 and J usage is TRBJ2-2; TRBD2 matches 7 bases. This CDR3 spans 18 amino acids. CDR1 is LGHNA, CDR2 YSLEER, per germline. V lost 0 bases and J lost 2; bases outside the gene matches: 9.